The T cell receptor (beta chain) under discussion was sequenced for a study of T cells after yellow fever vaccination. Study-level findings and limits: High-abundance clonotypes from the bulk population could contaminate FACS-sorted repertoires.

This clonotype occurred a few times. Its antigen is still unknown. UMIs were added to TCR cDNA along with a universal primer site when it was made by 5'RACE template switching. Each CDR3 protein is one row after TCRdb ran MiXCR on the 5' RACE reads. The sample has 200,000 to 300,000 distinct CDR3 sequences, 5.5% to 8.5% seen once. Sequenced here: CD4+ T cells sorted from PBMCs, sampled on the day of the yellow fever booster vaccination. The receptor was isolated from a man aged 25 to 45 who received the YFV17D yellow fever vaccine.

Written as DNA, the CDR3 is TGTGCCAGCTCACCGCTGGTGCAAGAGACCCAGTACTTC. Its translation: CASSPLVQETQYF. The chain is built from TRBV18 and TRBJ2-5; D call uncertain. CDR1 KGHSH and CDR2 LQKENI come from the germline V gene. The CDR3 spans 13 residues. Trimming took 3 bases from V and 2 from J, leaving 7 bases between them. The whole variable domain, remainder taken from reference TRBV18 and TRBJ2-5, is NAGVMQNPRHLVRRRGQEARLRCSPMKGHSHVYWYRQLPEEGLKFMVYLQKENIIDESGMPKERFSAEFPKEGPSILRIQQVVRGDSAAYFCASSPLVQETQYFGPGTRLLVL.